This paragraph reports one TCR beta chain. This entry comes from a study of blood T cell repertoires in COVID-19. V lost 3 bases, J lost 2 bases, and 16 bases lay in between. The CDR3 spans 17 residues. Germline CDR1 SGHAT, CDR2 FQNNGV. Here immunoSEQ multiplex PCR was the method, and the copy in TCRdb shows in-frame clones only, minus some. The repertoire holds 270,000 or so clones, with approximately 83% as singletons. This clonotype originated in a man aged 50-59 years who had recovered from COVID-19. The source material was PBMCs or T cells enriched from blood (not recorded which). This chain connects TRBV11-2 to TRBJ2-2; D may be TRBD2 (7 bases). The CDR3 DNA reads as TGTGCCAGCAGCTTCTCGGCCGGGGGGACAAACACCGGGGAGCTGTTTTTT. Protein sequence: CASSFSAGGTNTGELFF. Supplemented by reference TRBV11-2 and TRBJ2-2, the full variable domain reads EAGVAQSPRYKIIEKRQSVAFWCNPISGHATLYWYQQILGQGPKLLIQFQNNGVVDDSQLPKDRFSAERLKGVDSTLKIQPAKLEDSAVYLCASSFSAGGTNTGELFFGEGSRLTVL.